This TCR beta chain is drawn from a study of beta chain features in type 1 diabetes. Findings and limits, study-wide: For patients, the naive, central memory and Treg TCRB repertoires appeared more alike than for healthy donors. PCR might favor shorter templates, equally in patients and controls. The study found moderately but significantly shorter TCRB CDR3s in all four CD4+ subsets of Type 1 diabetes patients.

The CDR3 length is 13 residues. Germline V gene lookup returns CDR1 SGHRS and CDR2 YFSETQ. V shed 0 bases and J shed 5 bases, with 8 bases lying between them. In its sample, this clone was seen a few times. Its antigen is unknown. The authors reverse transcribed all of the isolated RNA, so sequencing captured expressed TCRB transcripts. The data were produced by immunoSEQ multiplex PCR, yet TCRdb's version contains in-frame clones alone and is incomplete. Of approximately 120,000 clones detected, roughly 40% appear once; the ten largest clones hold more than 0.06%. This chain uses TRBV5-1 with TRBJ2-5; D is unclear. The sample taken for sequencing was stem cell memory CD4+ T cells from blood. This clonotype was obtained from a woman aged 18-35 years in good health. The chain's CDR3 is CASSLDLLETQYF. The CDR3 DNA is TGCGCCAGCAGCTTGGATCTACTTGAGACCCAGTACTTC.